This T cell receptor beta chain was captured by sequencing in a study of shared clonotypes between healthy human individuals. Findings of the study overall: There were few donors, and this limited the genetic and exposure-history diversity represented.

Donors were healthy HIV-negative adults without recently reported acute infections or vaccinations. Profiling relied on immunoSEQ multiplex PCR, and the TCRdb table lists in-frame clones only, not all of them. Among 97,000 or so clones, approximately 51% were seen once, and the ten largest hold over 12%. With regard to this clone: Its antigen is unknown. The sample contains more than one DNA sequence encoding this CDR3.

The CDR3 loop spans 15 amino acids. V lost 0 bases and J 0 bases, leaving 10 bases between the germline ends. Germline V lookup: CDR1 SGDLS, CDR2 YYNGEE. The TCR comes from a woman aged 40-49 years in good health. Some clones in this sample may be carry-over from other donors' samples. The sample was PBMCs. The genes are TRBV9 and TRBJ2-7, with D possibly matching TRBD1 (5 bases). CDR3 in DNA: TGTGCCAGCAGCGTAGGGGGCAGTCTCTCCTACGAGCAGTACTTC. Amino acids: CASSVGGSLSYEQYF.